The sequence of this TCR beta chain was determined in a study of vaccination and CD4 T cells after COVID-19. For the study at large: Two of the convalescents were Hispanic, and convalescents were six males and four females. Control cultures were given a CEFX pool, an HIV-1 Nef pool, or no peptide. Points from the study as a whole: Spike mono-reactivity applied to 304 of 307 vaccine-specific clones detected in convalescent patients.

V lost 4 bases and J lost 7; bases outside the gene matches: 2. Germline V gene data show CDR1 as DFQATT and CDR2 as SNEGSKA (reference sequence). The CDR3 runs to 11 residues. Specified treatment: roughly 11-day PBMC culture with coronavirus spike peptide pools or control peptides (ViraFEST assay). About this clonotype itself: As yet, its antigen is unknown.

At the Johns Hopkins FTIC core, DNA taken from cultured CD4+ T cells was sequenced by way of the Oncomine TCR Beta short-read assay. The template was genomic DNA from cultured CD4+ T cells. TCRdb re-called the PCR reads through MiXCR, storing one row per CDR3 protein. The sample carries around 11,000 distinct CDR3 sequences, more than 55% recorded once. The origin of this receptor is a human donor who had recovered from COVID-19. This chain joins TRBV20-1 and TRBJ1-2; 8 bases are a match to TRBD1. Sequenced sample: CD4+ T cells from blood, cultured in vitro. CDR3 protein: CSAKTGVGYTF. The CDR3, as DNA: TGCAGTGCTAAGACAGGGGTTGGCTACACCTTC.